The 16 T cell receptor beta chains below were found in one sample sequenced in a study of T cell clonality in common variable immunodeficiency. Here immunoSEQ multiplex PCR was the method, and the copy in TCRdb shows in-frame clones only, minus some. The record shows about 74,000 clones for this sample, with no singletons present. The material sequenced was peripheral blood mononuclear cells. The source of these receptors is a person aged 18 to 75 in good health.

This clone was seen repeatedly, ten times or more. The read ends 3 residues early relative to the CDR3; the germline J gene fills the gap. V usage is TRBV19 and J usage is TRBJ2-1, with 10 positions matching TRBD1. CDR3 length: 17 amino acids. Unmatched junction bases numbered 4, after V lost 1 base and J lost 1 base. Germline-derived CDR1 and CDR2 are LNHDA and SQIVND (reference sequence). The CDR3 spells CASSIARQGASYNEQFF. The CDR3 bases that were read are TGTGCCAGTAGTATAGCAAGACAGGGGGCTTCCTACAATGAG.

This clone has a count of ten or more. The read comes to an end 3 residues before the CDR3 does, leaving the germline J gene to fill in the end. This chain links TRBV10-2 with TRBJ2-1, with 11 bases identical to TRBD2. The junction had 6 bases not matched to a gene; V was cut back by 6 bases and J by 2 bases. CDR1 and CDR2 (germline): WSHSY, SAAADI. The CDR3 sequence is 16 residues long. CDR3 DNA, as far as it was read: TGCGCCAGCAGGGGGACTAGCGGCACAACCTACAATGAG. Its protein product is CASRGTSGTTYNE. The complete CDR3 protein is CASRGTSGTTYNEQFF.

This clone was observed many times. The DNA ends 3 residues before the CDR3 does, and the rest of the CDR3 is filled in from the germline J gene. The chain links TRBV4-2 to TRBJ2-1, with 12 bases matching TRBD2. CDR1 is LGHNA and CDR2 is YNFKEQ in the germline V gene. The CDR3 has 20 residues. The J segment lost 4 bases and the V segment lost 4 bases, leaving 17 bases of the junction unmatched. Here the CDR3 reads CASSPPGLAGGPAGYNEQFF. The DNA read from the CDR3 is TGTGCCAGCAGCCCCCCGGGGCTAGCGGGAGGGCCAGCAGGGTACAATGAG.

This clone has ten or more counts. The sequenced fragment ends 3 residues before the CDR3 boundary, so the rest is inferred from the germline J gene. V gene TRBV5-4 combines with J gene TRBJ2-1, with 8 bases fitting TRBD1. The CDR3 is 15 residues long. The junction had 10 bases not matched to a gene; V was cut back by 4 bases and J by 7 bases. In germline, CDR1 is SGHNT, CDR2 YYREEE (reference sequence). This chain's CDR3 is CASSQDRALGNEQFF. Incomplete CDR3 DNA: TGTGCCAGCAGCCAGGACAGGGCCCTCGGGAATGAG. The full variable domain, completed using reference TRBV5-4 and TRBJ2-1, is ETGVTQSPTHLIKTRGQQVTLRCSSQSGHNTVSWYQQALGQGPQFIFQYYREEENGRGNFPPRFSGLQFPNYSSELNVNALELDDSALYLCASSQDRALGNEQFFGPGTRLTVL.

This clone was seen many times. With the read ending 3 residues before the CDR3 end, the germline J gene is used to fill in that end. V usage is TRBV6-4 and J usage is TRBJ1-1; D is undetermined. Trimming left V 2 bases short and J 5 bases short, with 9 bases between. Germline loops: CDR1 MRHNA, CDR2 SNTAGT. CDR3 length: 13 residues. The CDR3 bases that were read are TGTGCCAGCAGTGACGAAGGAGGGACTGAA. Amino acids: CASSDEGGTE. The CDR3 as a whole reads CASSDEGGTEAFF.

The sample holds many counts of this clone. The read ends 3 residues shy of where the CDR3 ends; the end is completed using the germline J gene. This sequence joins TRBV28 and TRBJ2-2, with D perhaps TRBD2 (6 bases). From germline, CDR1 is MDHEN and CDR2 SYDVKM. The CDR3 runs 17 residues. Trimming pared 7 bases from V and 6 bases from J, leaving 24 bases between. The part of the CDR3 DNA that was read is TGTGCCAGCACTCTGAGGGGACCGACTAGTGCCTCCGGGGAG. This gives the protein CASTLRGPTSASGE. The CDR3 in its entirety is CASTLRGPTSASGELFF.

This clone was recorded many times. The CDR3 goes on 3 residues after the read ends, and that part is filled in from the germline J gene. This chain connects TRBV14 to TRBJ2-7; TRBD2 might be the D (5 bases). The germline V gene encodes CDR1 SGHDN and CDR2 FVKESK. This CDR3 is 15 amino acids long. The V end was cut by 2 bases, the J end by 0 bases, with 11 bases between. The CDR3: CASSQSPSYSYEQYF. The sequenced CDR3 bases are TGTGCCAGCAGCCAATCGCCTAGCTACTCCTACGAG.

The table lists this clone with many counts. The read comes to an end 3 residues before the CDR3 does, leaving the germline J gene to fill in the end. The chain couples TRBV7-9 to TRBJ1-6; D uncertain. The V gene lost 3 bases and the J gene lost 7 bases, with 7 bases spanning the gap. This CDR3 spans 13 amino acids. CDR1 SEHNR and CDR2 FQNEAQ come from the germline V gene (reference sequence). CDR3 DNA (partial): TGTGCCAGCAGCTTTGGAGGGAATTCACCC. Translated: CASSFGGNSP. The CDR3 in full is CASSFGGNSPLHF.

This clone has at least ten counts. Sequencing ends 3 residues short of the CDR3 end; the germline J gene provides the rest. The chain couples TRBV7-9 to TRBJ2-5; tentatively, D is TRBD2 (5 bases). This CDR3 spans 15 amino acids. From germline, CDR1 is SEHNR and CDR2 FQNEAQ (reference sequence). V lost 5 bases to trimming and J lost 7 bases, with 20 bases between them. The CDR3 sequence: CASSPLVGETGTQYF. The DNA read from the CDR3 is TGTGCCAGCAGCCCTCTCGTCGGGGAGACGGGGACC.

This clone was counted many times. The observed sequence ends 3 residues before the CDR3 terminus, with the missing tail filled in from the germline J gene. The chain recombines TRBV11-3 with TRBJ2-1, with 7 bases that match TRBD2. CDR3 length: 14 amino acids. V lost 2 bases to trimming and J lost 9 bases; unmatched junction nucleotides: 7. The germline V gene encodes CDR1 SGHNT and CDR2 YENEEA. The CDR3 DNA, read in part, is TGTGCCAGCAGCTTACGGGGGAGGGCCTTTGAG. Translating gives CASSLRGRAFE. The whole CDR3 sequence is CASSLRGRAFEQFF.

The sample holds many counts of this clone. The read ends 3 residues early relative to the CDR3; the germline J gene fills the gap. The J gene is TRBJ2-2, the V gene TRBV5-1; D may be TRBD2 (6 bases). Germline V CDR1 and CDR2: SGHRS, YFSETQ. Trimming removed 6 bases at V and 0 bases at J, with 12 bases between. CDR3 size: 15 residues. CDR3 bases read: TGCGCCAGCAATCCGGGACTTTCGAACACCGGGGAG. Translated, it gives CASNPGLSNTGE. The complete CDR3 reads CASNPGLSNTGELFF.

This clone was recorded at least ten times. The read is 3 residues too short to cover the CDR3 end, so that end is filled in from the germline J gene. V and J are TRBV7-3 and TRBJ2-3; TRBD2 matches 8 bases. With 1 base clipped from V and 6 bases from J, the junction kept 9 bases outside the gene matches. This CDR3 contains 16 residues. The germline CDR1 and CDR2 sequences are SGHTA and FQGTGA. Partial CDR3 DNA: TGTGCCAGCAGCTTAATAAGAGCGGGAGAACCCGATACG. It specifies CASSLIRAGEPDT. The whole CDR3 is CASSLIRAGEPDTQYF.

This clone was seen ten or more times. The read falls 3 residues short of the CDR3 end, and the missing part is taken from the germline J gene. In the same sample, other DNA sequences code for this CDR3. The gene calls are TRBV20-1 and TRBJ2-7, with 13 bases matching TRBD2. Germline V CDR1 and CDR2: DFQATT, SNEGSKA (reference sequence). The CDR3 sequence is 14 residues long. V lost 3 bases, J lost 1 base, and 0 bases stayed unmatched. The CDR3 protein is CSARGLAGSYEQYF. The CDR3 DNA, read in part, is TGCAGTGCTAGGGGACTAGCGGGGTCCTACGAG.

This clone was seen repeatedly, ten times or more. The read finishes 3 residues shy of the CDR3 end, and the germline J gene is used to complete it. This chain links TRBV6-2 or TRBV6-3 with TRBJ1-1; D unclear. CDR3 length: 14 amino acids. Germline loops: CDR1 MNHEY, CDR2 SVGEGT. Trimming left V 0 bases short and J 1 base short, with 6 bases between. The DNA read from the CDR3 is TGTGCCAGCAGTTACTCCCAAGGGAACACTGAA. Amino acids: CASSYSQGNTE. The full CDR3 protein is CASSYSQGNTEAFF.

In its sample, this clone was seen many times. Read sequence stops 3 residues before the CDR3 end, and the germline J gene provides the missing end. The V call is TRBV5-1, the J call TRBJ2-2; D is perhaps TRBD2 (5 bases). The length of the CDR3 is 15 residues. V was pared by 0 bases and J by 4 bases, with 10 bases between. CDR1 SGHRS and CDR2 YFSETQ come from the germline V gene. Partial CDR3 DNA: TGCGCCAGCAGCTTGGTTTGGACTCCCACCGGGGAG. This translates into CASSLVWTPTGE. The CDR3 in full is CASSLVWTPTGELFF.

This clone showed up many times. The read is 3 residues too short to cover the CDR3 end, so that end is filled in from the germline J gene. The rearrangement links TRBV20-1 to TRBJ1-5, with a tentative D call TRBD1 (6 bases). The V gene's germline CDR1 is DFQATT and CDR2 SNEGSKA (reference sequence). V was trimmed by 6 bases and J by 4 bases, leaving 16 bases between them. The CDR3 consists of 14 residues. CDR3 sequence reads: CSASTGNVNQPQHF. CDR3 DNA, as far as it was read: TGCAGTGCCAGTACAGGGAATGTTAATCAGCCC.